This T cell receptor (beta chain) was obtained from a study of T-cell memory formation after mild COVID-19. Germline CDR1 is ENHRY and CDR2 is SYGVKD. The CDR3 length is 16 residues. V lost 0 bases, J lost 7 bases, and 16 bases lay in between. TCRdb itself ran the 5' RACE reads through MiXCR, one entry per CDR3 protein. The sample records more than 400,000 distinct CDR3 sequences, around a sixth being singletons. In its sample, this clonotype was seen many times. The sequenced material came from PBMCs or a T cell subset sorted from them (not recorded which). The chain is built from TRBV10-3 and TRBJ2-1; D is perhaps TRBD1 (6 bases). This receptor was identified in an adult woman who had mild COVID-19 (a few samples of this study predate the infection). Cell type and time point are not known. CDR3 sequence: CAISESKRDTGNEQFF. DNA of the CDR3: TGTGCCATCAGTGAGTCTAAGAGGGACACGGGGAATGAGCAGTTCTTC.